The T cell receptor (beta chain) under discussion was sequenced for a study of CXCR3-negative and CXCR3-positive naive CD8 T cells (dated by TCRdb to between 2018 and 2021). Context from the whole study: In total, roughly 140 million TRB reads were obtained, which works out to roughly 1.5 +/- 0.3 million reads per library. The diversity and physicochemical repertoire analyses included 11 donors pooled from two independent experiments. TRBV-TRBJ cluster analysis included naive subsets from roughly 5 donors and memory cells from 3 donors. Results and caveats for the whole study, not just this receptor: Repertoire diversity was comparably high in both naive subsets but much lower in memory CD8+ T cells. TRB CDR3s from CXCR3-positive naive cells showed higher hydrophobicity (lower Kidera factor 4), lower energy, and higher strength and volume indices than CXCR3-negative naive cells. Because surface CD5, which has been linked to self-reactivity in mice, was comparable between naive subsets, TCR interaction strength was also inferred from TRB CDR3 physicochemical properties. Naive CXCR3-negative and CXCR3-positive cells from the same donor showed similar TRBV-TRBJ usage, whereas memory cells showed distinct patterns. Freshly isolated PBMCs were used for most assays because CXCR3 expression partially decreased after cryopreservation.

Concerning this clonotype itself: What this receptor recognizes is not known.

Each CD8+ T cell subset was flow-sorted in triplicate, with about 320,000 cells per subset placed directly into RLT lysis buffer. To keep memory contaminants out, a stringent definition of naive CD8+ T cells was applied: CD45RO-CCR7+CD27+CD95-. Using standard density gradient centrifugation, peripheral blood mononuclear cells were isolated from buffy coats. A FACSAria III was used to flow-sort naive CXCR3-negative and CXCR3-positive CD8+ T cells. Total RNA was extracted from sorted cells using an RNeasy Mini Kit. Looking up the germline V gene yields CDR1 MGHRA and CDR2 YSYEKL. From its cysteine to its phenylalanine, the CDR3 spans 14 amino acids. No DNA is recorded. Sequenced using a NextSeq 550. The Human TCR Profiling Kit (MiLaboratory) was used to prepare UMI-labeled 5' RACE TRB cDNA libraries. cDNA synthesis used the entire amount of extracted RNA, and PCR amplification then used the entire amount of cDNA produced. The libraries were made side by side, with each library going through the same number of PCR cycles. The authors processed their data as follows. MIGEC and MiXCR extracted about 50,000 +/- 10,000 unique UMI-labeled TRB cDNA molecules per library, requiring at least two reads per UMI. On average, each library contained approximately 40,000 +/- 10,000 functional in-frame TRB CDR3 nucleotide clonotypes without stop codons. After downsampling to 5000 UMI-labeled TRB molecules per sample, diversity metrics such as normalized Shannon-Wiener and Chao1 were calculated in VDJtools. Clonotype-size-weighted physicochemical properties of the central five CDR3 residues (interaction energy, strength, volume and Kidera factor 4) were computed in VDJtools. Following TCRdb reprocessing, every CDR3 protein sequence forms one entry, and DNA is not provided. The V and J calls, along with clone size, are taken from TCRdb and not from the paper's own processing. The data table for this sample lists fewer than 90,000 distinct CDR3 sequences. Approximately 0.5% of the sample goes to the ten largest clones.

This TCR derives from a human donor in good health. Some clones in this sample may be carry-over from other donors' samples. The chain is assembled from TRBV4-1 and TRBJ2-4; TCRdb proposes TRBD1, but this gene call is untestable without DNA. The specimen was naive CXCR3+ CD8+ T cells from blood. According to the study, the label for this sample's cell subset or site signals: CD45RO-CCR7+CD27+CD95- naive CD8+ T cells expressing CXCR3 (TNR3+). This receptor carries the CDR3 CASRPIGTENIQYF.